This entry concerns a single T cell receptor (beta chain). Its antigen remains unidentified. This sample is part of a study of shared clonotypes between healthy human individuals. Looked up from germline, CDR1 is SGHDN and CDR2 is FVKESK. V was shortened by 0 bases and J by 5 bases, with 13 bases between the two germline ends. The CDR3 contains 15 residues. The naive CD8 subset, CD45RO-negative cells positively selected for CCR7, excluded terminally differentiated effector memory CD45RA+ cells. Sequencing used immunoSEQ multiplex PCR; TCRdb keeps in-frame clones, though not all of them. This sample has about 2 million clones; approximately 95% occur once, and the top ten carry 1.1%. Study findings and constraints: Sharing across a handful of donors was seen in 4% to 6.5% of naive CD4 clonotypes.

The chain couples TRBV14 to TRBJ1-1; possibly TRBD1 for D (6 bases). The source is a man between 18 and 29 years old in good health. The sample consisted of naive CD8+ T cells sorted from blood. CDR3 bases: TGTGCCAGCAGCCAAGAAGGGGGAATTAGGACTGAAGCTTTCTTT. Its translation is CASSQEGGIRTEAFF.